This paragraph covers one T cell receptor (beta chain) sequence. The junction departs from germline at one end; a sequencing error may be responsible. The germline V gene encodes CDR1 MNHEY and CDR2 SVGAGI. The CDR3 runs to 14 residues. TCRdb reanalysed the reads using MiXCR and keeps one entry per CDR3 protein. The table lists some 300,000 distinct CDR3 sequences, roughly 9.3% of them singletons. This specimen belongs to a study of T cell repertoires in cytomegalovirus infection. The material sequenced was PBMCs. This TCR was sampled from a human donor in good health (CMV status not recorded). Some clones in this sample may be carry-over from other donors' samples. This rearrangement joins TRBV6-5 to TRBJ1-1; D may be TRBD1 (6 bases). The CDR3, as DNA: TGTGCCAGCAGTTACAAAGGGGGGGGAACTGAAGTTTTCTTT. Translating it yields CASSYKGGGTEVFF.